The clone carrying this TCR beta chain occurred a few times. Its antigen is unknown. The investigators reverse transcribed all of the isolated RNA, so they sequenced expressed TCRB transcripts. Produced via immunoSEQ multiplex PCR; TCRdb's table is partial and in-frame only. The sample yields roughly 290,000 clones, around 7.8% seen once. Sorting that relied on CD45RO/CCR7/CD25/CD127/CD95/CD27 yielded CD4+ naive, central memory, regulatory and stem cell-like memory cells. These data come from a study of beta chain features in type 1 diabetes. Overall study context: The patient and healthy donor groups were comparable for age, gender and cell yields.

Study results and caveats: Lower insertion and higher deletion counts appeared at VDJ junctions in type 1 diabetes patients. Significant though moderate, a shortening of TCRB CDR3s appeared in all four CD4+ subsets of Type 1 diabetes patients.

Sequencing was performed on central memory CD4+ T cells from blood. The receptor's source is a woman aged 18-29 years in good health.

The CDR3 reads CATQIGGRVTDTQYF. CDR3 sequence (DNA): TGTGCCACCCAAATAGGGGGCAGGGTTACAGATACGCAGTATTTT. The chain links TRBV27 to TRBJ2-3, with 7 bases identical to TRBD1. Unmatched junction bases numbered 13, after V lost 10 bases and J lost 3 bases. Germline V gives CDR1 MNHEY, CDR2 SMNVEV (reference sequence). CDR3 length equals 15 residues.